This T cell receptor beta chain was recovered during a study of OX40 agonist ivuxolimab in advanced cancers. Study details: Patients' therapy was ivuxolimab, an antibody that acts as an agonist of OX40 (CD134). Dose-escalation patients were diagnosed with hepatocellular carcinoma, melanoma, renal cell cancer or head and neck cancer.

The V gene's germline CDR1 is GTSNPN and CDR2 SVGIG (reference sequence). CDR3 length: 15 amino acids. Trimming removed 3 bases from V and 0 bases from J; junction bases left unmatched: 2. TCRdb keeps only in-frame clones here, not all; method: immunoSEQ multiplex PCR. This sample has 90,000 to 150,000 clones, with 80% to 90% found just once. This chain links TRBV30 with TRBJ2-6; 7 nucleotides align to TRBD2. The sequence derives from an adult with an advanced solid tumor such as melanoma, head and neck, liver or kidney cancer. Sequences were derived from CD4+ or CD8+ T cells sorted from blood, sampled in a trial of the OX40 agonist ivuxolimab. The CDR3 DNA is TGTGCCTGGAGAGGCGGGGGCTCTGGGGCCAACGTCCTGACTTTC. This codes for CAWRGGGSGANVLTF.